This is a list of T cell receptor beta chains from one sample in a study of identical twins. One entry per CDR3 protein results from TCRdb running MiXCR on the 5' RACE reads. The sample has around 450,000 distinct CDR3 sequences; 13% to 15% are singletons. This sample was shared with a second study, whose subject was yellow fever vaccine responses in identical twins.

Sequencing was performed on CD4+ T cells sorted from blood. These receptors were collected from a woman between 18 and 29 years old in good health. Both conserved end residues are part of each CDR3. A D gene is named only where the DNA matches it firmly. Not all rows give a size; the values are once, few, many and, for expanded clones, a class.

D	V	J	size	CDR3	DNA
TRBD2	TRBV28	TRBJ2-1	few	CASAPSGRFNEQFF	TGTGCCAGCGCCCCTAGCGGGAGATTCAATGAGCAGTTCTTC
.	TRBV2	TRBJ2-7	few	CASSELDYEQYF	TGTGCCAGCAGTGAATTAGATTACGAGCAGTACTTC
TRBD2	TRBV4-3	TRBJ2-6	.	CASSQGGGPSPGANVLTF	TGCGCCAGCAGCCAAGGGGGGGGACCCAGCCCTGGGGCCAACGTCCTGACTTTC
TRBD2	TRBV5-1	TRBJ2-1	once	CASSETSGGVPYNEQFF	TGCGCCAGCAGCGAGACTAGCGGGGGGGTTCCCTACAATGAGCAGTTCTTC
.	TRBV6-1	TRBJ2-2	.	CASSRPGTDGIRELFF	TGTGCCAGCAGCCGCCCCGGGACTGACGGGATCCGGGAGCTGTTTTTT
.	TRBV7-2	TRBJ1-1	.	CASTERGGLGNTEAFF	TGTGCCAGCACCGAAAGGGGGGGATTGGGGAACACTGAAGCTTTCTTT
.	TRBV12-3/TRBV12-4	TRBJ2-3	many	CASSFSDTQYF	TGTGCCAGCAGCTTTTCAGATACGCAGTATTTT
TRBD1	TRBV4-2	TRBJ2-1	few	CASSQKTSSSLGTGSNEQFF	TGTGCCAGCAGCCAAAAAACCTCCTCCTCGCTCGGGACAGGGTCGAATGAGCAGTTCTTC
.	TRBV27	TRBJ2-1	.	CASSFVQGNAEQFF	TGTGCCAGCAGTTTCGTACAGGGTAACGCTGAGCAGTTCTTC
TRBD1	TRBV6-1	TRBJ2-7	.	CASSEDPFGTGYEQYF	TGTGCCAGCAGCGAGGACCCATTCGGGACAGGCTACGAGCAGTACTTC
TRBD1	TRBV6-5	TRBJ2-7	.	CASSRQGIEQYF	TGTGCCAGCAGCCGACAGGGGATCGAGCAGTACTTC
.	TRBV6-1	TRBJ2-1	few	CASSKQISSFAGPWDNEQFF	TGTGCCAGCAGTAAACAAATATCCTCTTTCGCGGGGCCTTGGGACAATGAGCAGTTCTTC
TRBD2	TRBV5-1	TRBJ2-1	.	CASSSVPTSGGQSYNEQFF	TGCGCCAGCAGCTCCGTTCCCACTAGCGGGGGCCAATCCTACAATGAGCAGTTCTTC
TRBD2	TRBV11-1	TRBJ2-7	.	CASSRFTGGNARMGEQYF	TGTGCCAGCAGCCGATTTACGGGGGGGAACGCAAGGATGGGCGAGCAGTACTTC
.	TRBV10-2	TRBJ2-3	.	CASTLAASTDTQYF	TGCGCCAGCACCTTGGCAGCTAGCACAGATACGCAGTATTTT
.	TRBV20-1	TRBJ1-5	few	CSARAGVPSNQPQHF	TGCAGTGCTAGGGCCGGGGTCCCTAGCAATCAGCCCCAGCATTTT
.	TRBV28	TRBJ2-6	few	CASSGTGTSGANVLTF	TGTGCCAGCTCCGGGACAGGGACTAGTGGGGCCAACGTCCTGACTTTC
TRBD2	TRBV27	TRBJ2-7	few	CASSFLTSGGLTYEQYF	TGTGCCAGCAGTTTTTTGACTAGCGGGGGGCTTACCTACGAGCAGTACTTC
.	TRBV7-2	TRBJ2-7	.	CASSPQGMSGEQYF	TGTGCCAGCAGCCCCCAGGGGATGTCGGGCGAGCAGTACTTC
.	TRBV7-2	TRBJ2-7	.	CASSRVAVYEQYF	TGTGCCAGCAGCAGGGTAGCGGTCTACGAGCAGTACTTC
.	TRBV7-9	TRBJ2-1	.	CASSLGRRIPTYNEQFF	TGTGCCAGCAGCTTAGGTCGGCGCATTCCGACCTACAATGAGCAGTTCTTC
.	TRBV7-3	TRBJ2-1	.	CASSSLPTVGEQFF	TGTGCCAGCAGCTCCCTACCTACTGTGGGTGAGCAGTTCTTC
.	TRBV5-1	TRBJ1-4	.	CASSPRADKSTNEKLFF	TGCGCCAGCAGCCCCCGGGCTGACAAGTCAACTAATGAAAAACTGTTTTTT
.	TRBV12-3/TRBV12-4	TRBJ2-1	few	CASSLELFSNEQFF	TGTGCCAGCAGTTTAGAACTATTTAGCAATGAGCAGTTCTTC
TRBD2	TRBV6-2/TRBV6-3	TRBJ2-5	.	CASSPLLGLAAQETQYF	TGTGCCAGCAGTCCGCTCCTGGGACTAGCGGCGCAAGAGACCCAGTACTTC
.	TRBV7-2	TRBJ2-7	few	CASSSPDIYEQYF	TGTGCCAGCAGCTCGCCGGACATCTACGAGCAGTACTTC
TRBD1	TRBV6-1	TRBJ2-2	many	CASRNGQVNTGELFF	TGTGCCAGCAGAAACGGACAGGTTAACACCGGGGAGCTGTTTTTT
.	TRBV10-3	TRBJ2-3	many	CAISEKGLGTDTQYF	TGTGCCATCAGTGAAAAAGGGCTCGGCACAGATACGCAGTATTTT
.	TRBV2	TRBJ2-1	many	CASTERIQKGNEQFF	TGTGCCAGCACTGAACGAATCCAGAAGGGCAATGAGCAGTTCTTC
TRBD2	TRBV7-9	TRBJ2-7	.	CASSVLSGVGEQYF	TGTGCCAGCAGCGTCCTCAGCGGGGTGGGTGAGCAGTACTTC
.	TRBV19	TRBJ1-1	few	CASSIRRPMNTEAFF	TGTGCCAGTAGTATCAGGCGGCCTATGAACACTGAAGCTTTCTTT
.	TRBV5-1	TRBJ1-2	many	CASSLGGRNYGYTF	TGCGCCAGCAGCTTGGGGGGCCGGAACTATGGCTACACCTTC
TRBD2	TRBV3-1	TRBJ2-7	.	CASSQPDAGGSGEQYF	TGTGCCAGCAGCCAACCTGATGCGGGGGGCTCGGGCGAGCAGTACTTC
.	TRBV28	TRBJ2-2	.	CATPGSNTGELFF	TGTGCCACTCCGGGAAGTAACACCGGGGAGCTGTTTTTT
.	TRBV12-3/TRBV12-4	TRBJ1-5	.	CASSLQTGGNQPQHF	TGTGCCAGCAGCCTCCAGACAGGTGGGAATCAGCCCCAGCATTTT
TRBD1	TRBV12-3/TRBV12-4	TRBJ2-2	many	CASRDRENTGELFF	TGTGCCAGCAGGGACAGGGAGAACACCGGGGAGCTGTTTTTT
.	TRBV29-1	TRBJ2-5	few	CSVEEQGGKGETQYF	TGCAGCGTTGAGGAACAGGGAGGGAAGGGAGAGACCCAGTACTTC
.	TRBV6-1	TRBJ2-1	.	CASNRSPSYNEQFF	TGTGCCAGCAATAGATCCCCTTCCTACAATGAGCAGTTCTTC
.	TRBV5-1	TRBJ2-3	.	CASSLTLLTGFTDTQYF	TGCGCCAGCAGCTTGACACTACTCACAGGATTCACAGATACGCAGTATTTT